The 18 T cell receptor beta chains below were found in one sample sequenced in a study of shared clonotypes between healthy human individuals. Produced via immunoSEQ multiplex PCR; TCRdb's table is partial and in-frame only. Here the sample spans approximately 2.5 million clones, over 85% being singletons. The sample comprised naive CD4+ T cells from PBMCs. Stated subset: CD45RA+ positively selected. The receptors here all came from a man aged 18 to 30 in good health. Some clones in this sample may be carry-over from other donors' samples.

The V call is TRBV5-8, the J call TRBJ2-1; TRBD2 matches at 10 bases. Germline trimming cut 0 bases from V and 9 bases from J; bases unmatched to any gene: 6. Germline CDR1 reads SGHTS; CDR2 reads YDEGEE. This CDR3 has 15 residues. DNA of the CDR3: TGTGCCAGCAGCTTGGGGCTAGCGGGAGCGGGTGAGCAGTTCTTC. Translation: CASSLGLAGAGEQFF.

The V and J genes are TRBV4-2 and TRBJ2-2, with 8 nucleotides matching TRBD2. Germline CDR1 is LGHNA and CDR2 is YNFKEQ. V was clipped by 3 bases and J by 5 bases; unmatched bases: 14. This CDR3 contains 18 residues. The CDR3 protein is CASSHGITLAGGTGELFF. The CDR3 DNA is TGTGCCAGCAGCCATGGGATCACCCTGGCGGGAGGAACCGGGGAGCTGTTTTTT.

The V call is TRBV28, the J call TRBJ1-2, with D possibly being TRBD1 (5 bases). Germline-derived CDR1 and CDR2 are MDHEN and SYDVKM. Trimming cost V 6 bases and J 4 bases, with 15 bases left between them. The CDR3 length is 14 residues. In DNA form, the CDR3 reads TGTGCCAGCAGACCAGGGAAATTAGGCTATGGCTACACCTTC. Translating it yields CASRPGKLGYGYTF.

The J gene is TRBJ1-1, the V gene TRBV15; D uncertain. CDR3 size: 14 residues. Trimming pared 0 bases from V and 3 bases from J, leaving 8 bases between. Germline CDR1 LNHNV, CDR2 YYDKDF (reference sequence). In DNA form, the CDR3 reads TGTGCCACCAGCAGAGAGAGGGAGCACACTGAAGCTTTCTTT. This translates into CATSREREHTEAFF. Variable domain in full (rest from reference TRBV15 and TRBJ1-1): DAMVIQNPRYQVTQFGKPVTLSCSQTLNHNVMYWYQQKSSQAPKLLFHYYDKDFNNEADTPDNFQSRRPNTSFCFLDIRSPGLGDTAMYLCATSREREHTEAFFGQGTRLTVV.

The chain joins TRBV6-6 to TRBJ2-5; 7 nucleotides agree with TRBD1. The trim removed 6 bases at V and 4 bases at J, leaving 5 bases unmatched. This CDR3 has 13 amino acids. Germline CDR1 reads MNHNY; CDR2 reads SVGAGI (reference sequence). CDR3 nucleotides: TGTGCCAGCAGACGACAGGGTGGAGAGACCCAGTACTTC. Residues: CASRRQGGETQYF.

J is TRBJ1-5 and V is TRBV28; 9 bases map to TRBD1. Germline V gives CDR1 MDHEN, CDR2 SYDVKM. After removal of 4 bases from V and 1 base from J, the junction contained 5 bases not matched to a gene. This CDR3 is 16 amino acids long. CDR3 nucleotides: TGTGCCAGCAGTTCGCACGGACAGGGGAGCAATCAGCCCCAGCATTTT. This sequence encodes CASSSHGQGSNQPQHF. Full variable domain (remainder filled in from reference TRBV28 and TRBJ1-5): DVKVTQSSRYLVKRTGEKVFLECVQDMDHENMFWYRQDPGLGLRLIYFSYDVKMKEKGDIPEGYSVSREKKERFSLILESASTNQTSMYLCASSSHGQGSNQPQHFGDGTRLSIL.

The J gene is TRBJ2-1, the V gene TRBV6-1; 12 bases fit TRBD2. V lost 5 bases to trimming and J lost 5 bases; unmatched junction nucleotides: 4. Germline CDR1 and CDR2: MNHNS and SASEGT. This CDR3 is built from 15 residues. CDR3 sequence reads: CASSPGLAGNNEQFF. The CDR3 DNA reads TGTGCCAGCAGTCCAGGACTAGCGGGAAACAATGAGCAGTTCTTC.

The CDR3 DNA follows: TGTGCCAGCACCCTAGACAGAATTGTGGGGGAGCAGTACTTC. Amino acids: CASTLDRIVGEQYF. The rearrangement links TRBV28 to TRBJ2-7, with D tentatively TRBD1 (5 bases). Germline loops: CDR1 MDHEN, CDR2 SYDVKM. CDR3 length equals 14 residues. V lost 7 bases and J 7 bases, leaving 20 bases between the germline ends.

The V call is TRBV5-4, the J call TRBJ2-3, with TRBD1 matching 10 bases. The CDR3 runs 16 residues. Germline V gene lookup returns CDR1 SGHNT and CDR2 YYREEE (reference sequence). V shed 4 bases and J 3 bases; nucleotides not matched to a gene: 8. The CDR3 bases are TGTGCCAGCAGCATAGGGACAGGGGATGGGACAGATACGCAGTATTTT. This gives the protein CASSIGTGDGTDTQYF.

J is TRBJ2-7 and V is TRBV13; the D gene could be TRBD1 or TRBD2 (6 bases each). The ends were cut back, 4 bases at V and 3 bases at J, with 16 bases in the middle. This CDR3 contains 15 residues. Per the germline V gene, CDR1 is PRHDT and CDR2 is FYEKMQ (reference sequence). The DNA for the CDR3 is TGTGCCAGCAGCTCCGGCTCGGGGGCCAACTACGAGCAGTACTTC. It translates to CASSSGSGANYEQYF.

The chain employs TRBV11-2 and TRBJ2-7; D unresolved. CDR1 and CDR2 from the germline V gene are SGHAT and FQNNGV. V was clipped by 3 bases and J by 2 bases, with 8 bases between them. CDR3 length: 13 residues. The CDR3 sequence is CASSFNIPYEQYF. CDR3 DNA: TGTGCCAGCAGCTTTAACATCCCCTACGAGCAGTACTTC.

This chain links TRBV5-8 with TRBJ2-5; 9 nucleotides match TRBD2. Germline V lookup: CDR1 SGHTS, CDR2 YDEGEE. Trimming at V came to 0 bases and at J to 5 bases, leaving 5 bases not matched to a gene. The CDR3 totals 15 residues. The CDR3 is CASSLGGTSWETQYF. The CDR3 coding sequence is TGTGCCAGCAGCTTGGGTGGGACTAGCTGGGAGACCCAGTACTTC.

J is TRBJ2-7 and V is TRBV18; TRBD1 or TRBD2 may be the D gene (5 bases each). The CDR3 runs to 15 residues. V lost 1 base, J lost 5 bases, and 15 bases lay in between. Germline CDR1 is KGHSH and CDR2 is LQKENI. The CDR3 region is CASSPLGVGSHEQYF. The CDR3 region has the DNA TGTGCCAGCTCACCACTGGGGGTAGGATCCCACGAGCAGTACTTC.

In the case of this clone: Other DNA sequences within the sample encode an identical CDR3. This sequence joins TRBV9 and TRBJ1-1; D gene ambiguous. This CDR3 is built from 14 residues. The V and J ends lost 2 bases and 0 bases respectively, with 8 bases between them. Germline V gene data show CDR1 as SGDLS and CDR2 as YYNGEE. The CDR3 here is CASSVTPMNTEAFF. DNA of the CDR3: TGTGCCAGCAGCGTTACACCGATGAACACTGAAGCTTTCTTT.

The chain links TRBV23-1 to TRBJ2-3, with 9 bases that match TRBD1. TRBV23-1 is an ORF, with its function uncertain. This CDR3 has 17 amino acids. The V segment lost 0 bases and the J segment 5 bases; nucleotides outside the gene matches: 9. The CDR3 DNA reads as TGCGCCAGCAGTCAATCGATAAAACAGGGGGCAGGAGATACGCAGTATTTT. Translated, it gives CASSQSIKQGAGDTQYF.

The DNA of the CDR3 is TGTGCCAGCAGTGAACTAGCGGGAGGGCTCGCGGAGACCCAGTACTTC. Residues: CASSELAGGLAETQYF. V gene TRBV6-1 combines with J gene TRBJ2-5; 12 bases are a match to TRBD2. The germline V gene encodes CDR1 MNHNS and CDR2 SASEGT. The V segment lost 2 bases and the J segment 5 bases; nucleotides outside the gene matches: 6. CDR3 length: 16 amino acids.

This chain uses TRBV2 with TRBJ1-1; D is possibly TRBD1 (5 bases). Trimming removed 2 bases at V and 7 bases at J, with 11 bases between. CDR3 length: 13 residues. The germline CDR1 and CDR2 sequences are SNHLY and FYNNEI. The CDR3 bases are TGTGCCAGCAGTGAACGGCAGGGAAGTGAAGCTTTCTTT. The encoded protein is CASSERQGSEAFF.

The CDR3 coding sequence is TGTGCCAGTAGTCCGCGATATCTAAACAGGGGTGTCTACAATGAGCAGTTCTTC. Amino acids: CASSPRYLNRGVYNEQFF. J is TRBJ2-1 and V is TRBV19, with 7 bases fitting TRBD1. V dropped 5 bases and J dropped 3; count of bases not matched to a gene: 16. This CDR3 comprises 18 residues. The V gene's germline CDR1 is LNHDA and CDR2 SQIVND (reference sequence).